The source of this T cell receptor (beta chain) is a study of blood T cell repertoires in COVID-19. Per the germline V gene, CDR1 is SGHDN and CDR2 is FVKESK. CDR3 length: 15 amino acids. The J segment lost 2 bases and the V segment lost 2 bases, leaving 5 bases of the junction unmatched. Profiled with immunoSEQ multiplex PCR; TCRdb holds only in-frame clones, not every one. The sample has some 360,000 clones, roughly nine tenths seen once. This clonotype was obtained from a woman aged 55-69 years with COVID-19, enrolled during active disease. Sample: peripheral blood. The gene calls are TRBV14 and TRBJ2-7; 8 bases line up with TRBD1. The CDR3 nucleotides are TGTGCCAGCAGCCAATCGGACAGGGCCCCCTACGAGCAGTACTTC. It encodes CASSQSDRAPYEQYF.